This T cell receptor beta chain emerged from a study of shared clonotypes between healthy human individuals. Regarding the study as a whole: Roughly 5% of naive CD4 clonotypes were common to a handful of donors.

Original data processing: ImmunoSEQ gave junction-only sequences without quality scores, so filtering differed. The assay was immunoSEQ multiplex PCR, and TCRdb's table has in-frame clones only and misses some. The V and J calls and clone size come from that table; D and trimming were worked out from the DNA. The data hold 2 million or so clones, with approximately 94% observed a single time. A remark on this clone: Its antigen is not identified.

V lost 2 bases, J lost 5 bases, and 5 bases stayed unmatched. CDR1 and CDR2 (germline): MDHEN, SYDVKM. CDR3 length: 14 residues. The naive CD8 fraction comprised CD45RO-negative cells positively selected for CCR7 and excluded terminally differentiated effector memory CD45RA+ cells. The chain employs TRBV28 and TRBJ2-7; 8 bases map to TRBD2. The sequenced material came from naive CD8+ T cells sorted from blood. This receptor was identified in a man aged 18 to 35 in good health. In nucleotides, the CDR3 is TGTGCCAGCAGTTTAGTGCGGGAGGACCACGAGCAGTACTTC. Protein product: CASSLVREDHEQYF.